This TCR beta chain is from a study of cytomegalovirus exposure and HLA in healthy donors (dated by TCRdb to between 2016 and 2019). About the full investigation: An earlier analysis of under 600 of the donors reported 250 to 350 Gb of sequence data and 100 million to 140 million unique TCR beta sequences from 150 million to 200 million T cells. An early release covering about 600 HLA-typed donors comprised approximately 300 gigabases of sequencing data and approximately 85 million unique TCR sequences. Of the roughly 390 genotyped donors, 65% to 90% fell in the genetic ancestry cluster associated with self-reported Caucasian donors. The study was designed to test whether signatures of past pathogen exposure could be identified by cataloging public T cell receptors. The study used immunosequencing to profile the T cell repertoires of under 700 subjects and linked those repertoires to cytomegalovirus serostatus. In addition to the first cohort of approximately 670 subjects, a separate validation cohort of approximately 130 different subjects was used. To predict cytomegalovirus infection status, the study brought together high-throughput TCR immunosequencing, statistical association of individual TCRs with disease status, and machine learning. A later analysis re-analyzed previously published TCR beta repertoires from approximately 670 donors and added high-resolution HLA genotyping to study TCR occurrence patterns. The later analysis used no new phenotypic data to find candidate immune exposures, relying instead on TCR beta sequences and their occurrence across donors. To decide whether each TCR beta V gene segment behaved as functional or pseudogenic, an earlier analysis of approximately 590 of the donors relied on high-throughput TCR beta sequencing. Alongside the repertoire data, information on donor age, sex, ethnicity and CMV serostatus was compiled. In a later genetic analysis, genome-wide SNP genotypes for 398 of the 666 donors were used, and that subset was treated as a discovery cohort. All discovery cohort repertoires had been generated using a single sequencing platform. Both class I and class II loci were covered by HLA typing, at four-digit resolution. Typing coverage differed by locus: A, B, C, DRB1 and DQB1 were typed in about 620-640 donors, DQA1 in approximately 520, DPA1 in 600 to 610, and DPB1 in about 450. Four to six DR-DQ haplotypes were handled as single units for association and clustering, since linkage in the cohort was strong. Across 398 genotyped donors of the cohort, an average of roughly 250,000 unique TCR beta nucleotide sequences per donor were sequenced, and roughly 18% of those sequences were non-productive.

Libraries were constructed by the immunoSEQ multiplex PCR assay. For the multiplex PCR, a mixture combining 60 forward primers for TCR Vbeta segments and 13 reverse primers for TCR Jbeta segments was used. Amplification of the CDR3 region of rearranged TCR beta genes was performed with a multiplex PCR assay on genomic DNA. The Illumina HiSeq System was used to sequence the amplified TCR beta libraries as 87-base-pair reads. Processing in the source paper ran as follows. Across the roughly 670 repertoires, a later analysis counted 80 million or so unique TCR beta chains, 9 million to 14 million of which were shared by at least two donors. To remove PCR and sequencing errors, raw reads were error-corrected and collapsed into unique sequences using a nearest-neighbor algorithm that merged closely related sequences. Alignment of CDR3 sequences to IMGT reference sequences was used to assign V, D and J gene segments. For a sequence to be retained, at least a six-nucleotide match to both a V gene segment and a J gene segment was required. Rearrangements were called productive when the CDR3 lacked stop codons and stayed in frame with V and J; all others were non-productive. CDR3 was defined by IMGT convention, running from the second conserved V-encoded cysteine to the conserved J-encoded phenylalanine. The earlier analysis of fewer than 750 of the donors excluded sequences that lacked an unambiguous match to a single V gene segment. An earlier analysis of 587 of the donors classified V segments as functional when productive rearrangements were above 56.7% and as segregating when the standard deviation between donors was above 5%. A statistical classification framework was built to diagnose cytomegalovirus status from the catalog of TCR beta chain sequences. In a later analysis, TCR nucleotide sequences were compared against IMGT/GENE-DB human TR gene sequences so that V and J genes could be assigned. Using the TCRdist pipeline, a later analysis assigned CDR3 sequences along with most-parsimonious VDJ recombination scenarios. In a later analysis, each TCR beta chain was defined by its CDR3 amino acid sequence together with its V-gene family, and reads lacking a unique V-gene family were excluded. A later analysis removed 550 to 650 highly shared, low-generation-probability nucleotide sequences to deal with suspected cross-contamination and a sequencing artifact. In a later analysis, a clonal expansion index was calculated for each public chain from normalized within-repertoire ranks of inferred template counts. In a later analysis, generation probabilities were computed with a VDJ recombination model fitted to out-of-frame rearrangements, and the resulting probabilities were checked against IGoR. In a later analysis, TCR-TCR, TCR-HLA and TCR-CMV co-occurrence was scored with hypergeometric tests, and a repertoire-size bias correction was applied to TCR pairs. To estimate false discovery rates, a later analysis permuted the HLA or CMV assignments 20 times. In a later analysis, co-occurring TCRs were grouped with DBSCAN, and TCRdist sequence similarity was added when clustering was performed within HLA-allele-positive subsets. Repertoires with fewer than 30,000 or more than 120,000 public chains were left out of co-occurrence clustering, as were four to six repertoires with anomalous nucleotide sharing. The table comes from immuneACCESS by way of TCRdb, which keeps in-frame sequences with V and J called. Part of the clones is missing from these tables; in studies checked, under half for an unresolved V gene and the rest for unknown reasons. The V and J calls and clone size are taken from that table; D and trimming were inferred from the DNA. The sample table records about 170,000 clones; 73% of these occur just once. Clones ranked in the top ten supply about 5% of the sample.

As concerns this clone: What antigen it recognizes has not been identified. Per-base qualities were not stored, and no clone one base away is much larger.

The cohort was made up of roughly 670 healthy bone marrow donors. Cohort members were all nominally healthy when sampled, although unrecorded immune exposures were likely present. The donor was CMV seropositive and belonged to the group of about 290 seropositive cohort members. A peripheral blood sample was collected from each donor, and TCR beta sequencing was performed on peripheral blood mononuclear cells. Genomic DNA was extracted from the blood cell samples with the Qiagen DNeasy Blood Extraction Kit. Clipping removes 4 bases from V and 5 bases from J, with 8 as the unmatched junction base count. CDR1 and CDR2 are read off the germline V gene as KGHSH and LQKENI. Its CDR3 holds 15 amino acids, cysteine through phenylalanine. Kept here is only the CDR3 DNA, which spans 45 bases and is read in frame from base 1. Broad study findings and their caveats: Correlated functional status among segregating V segments might be attributable to linkage disequilibrium, but an unknown experimental factor could not be ruled out. The study gave a list of 150 to 200 TCR beta chains associated with cytomegalovirus. In this cohort, only TCR beta chains were sequenced, and detectable features were limited by the absence of alpha or paired-chain data. HLA typing was unavailable for some donors at each locus, so association tests used only the typed subset. Cytomegalovirus status was reported to be diagnosed by the classifier with high specificity and sensitivity in both the original and validation cohorts. Some IMGT-functional V segments, including TRBV6-2 and TRBV6-3, could not be distinguished by the 87-base-pair reads and were therefore excluded. An earlier analysis of 450 to 750 of the donors showed that most TCR beta V segments appeared in productive rearrangements either about 90% or about 30% of the time, which broadly matched IMGT annotations. According to a later genetic analysis, donors in an Asian-associated ancestry cluster had fewer N-insertions in productive TCRs than the approximately 610-donor mean. A later analysis reported that several top co-occurrence clusters appeared linked to parvovirus B19, influenza, CMV and Epstein-Barr virus. Immune exposure information for the cohort was limited to CMV serostatus. Specific HLA alleles were associated with 15,000 to 20,000 TCR beta sequences at a false discovery rate of 0.05 in a later analysis. Most TCR sequences were observed very rarely across donors, whereas some public TCRs were present in many individuals. Assigning TCR associations to individual alleles was difficult when HLA alleles, especially DR and DQ, strongly co-occurred. According to the authors, the approach could potentially be generalized to other disease states and immunological phenotypes. A further reported finding was that TCR beta sequences accurately predicted the HLA-A and HLA-B alleles for most subjects in the first cohort. A cluster of highly shared sequence variants was judged likely to represent a technical artifact of the sequencing pipeline. In a later genetic analysis, a missense DCLRE1C variant was associated with V-gene and J-gene trimming of TCR beta chains, and the association was replicated in an independent cohort. A later analysis found that TCR association rates varied across HLA loci, with DRB1 alleles showing the most associated TCRs and HLA-C alleles the fewest. Sequencing depth was assumed to be roughly uniform across donors in the presence/absence analyses, though that assumption may not hold. A few of the identified cytomegalovirus-associated TCR beta chains were confirmed in vitro to be specific for cytomegalovirus antigens. In a later analysis, HLA-associated TCR beta chains were found to be more clonally expanded and to have lower generation probabilities than equally common non-associated chains. Because counts were too low, some 17 rarely observed V segments, including chromosome 9 orphons, were left out of the earlier analysis of 587 of the donors. Most CMV-associated TCR beta chains appeared to be HLA-restricted in a later analysis, and the HLA associations seemed to be driven largely by CMV exposure.

This TCR was sampled from a woman under 30 in good health and CMV-seropositive. Material for sequencing was PBMCs. This chain is built from TRBV18 and TRBJ2-7; 10 bases in the junction line up with TRBD2. The CDR3 region has the sequence CASSRLAGARDEQYF. The DNA is TGTGCCAGCTCACGGCTAGCGGGGGCTCGGGACGAGCAGTACTTC.